The rows below give T cell receptor beta chains drawn from one sample of a study of T-cell reconstitution after alpha-beta-depleted transplantation in children. TCRdb reanalysed the PCR reads using MiXCR and keeps one entry per CDR3 protein. The sample holds about 610,000 distinct CDR3 sequences, 25% to 30% seen once. Sequencing used PBMCs, obtained before TCRalphabeta/CD19-depleted stem cell transplant. Receptor source: a boy less than two years old with Wiskott-Aldrich syndrome, due to receive a stem cell transplant. CDR3s include the opening cysteine and the closing phenylalanine or tryptophan. The order of the fields is CDR3 length, V gene, CDR3 protein.

16 TRBV12-3/TRBV12-4 CASSLAGRAGGGELFF
18 TRBV27 CASSLSLAGDRSSYEQYF
15 TRBV30 CAWSVEGHLNQPQHF
16 TRBV7-3 CASSFEDRKGTDTQYF
16 TRBV7-2 CASSLMGRMYQETQYF
15 TRBV20-1 CSASELAASTDTQYF
16 TRBV29-1 CSVEGGERDLSGEQFF
16 TRBV5-1 CASSLAPRGLGGELFF
17 TRBV5-1 CASSLVPAGGGTDTQYF
12 TRBV10-3 CAISGGTVEQYF
14 TRBV5-1 CASTGGSMGDTQYF
14 TRBV2 CASSEASGNTEAFF
19 TRBV11-2 CASSRAGTSGSPQYNEQFF
13 TRBV20-1 CSASGESNQPQHF
15 TRBV20-1 CSARVWGVRNQPQHF
14 TRBV12-3/TRBV12-4 CASRLAGLNNEQFF
15 TRBV12-3/TRBV12-4 CASSWARGSYNEQFF
13 TRBV20-1 CSATEDIHTEAFF
14 TRBV5-1 CASSTSGFYNEQFF
15 TRBV10-3 CAISESPGVGQPQHF
13 TRBV5-1 CASSFTAGDTQYF
14 TRBV7-9 CASSLIAAYSEAFF